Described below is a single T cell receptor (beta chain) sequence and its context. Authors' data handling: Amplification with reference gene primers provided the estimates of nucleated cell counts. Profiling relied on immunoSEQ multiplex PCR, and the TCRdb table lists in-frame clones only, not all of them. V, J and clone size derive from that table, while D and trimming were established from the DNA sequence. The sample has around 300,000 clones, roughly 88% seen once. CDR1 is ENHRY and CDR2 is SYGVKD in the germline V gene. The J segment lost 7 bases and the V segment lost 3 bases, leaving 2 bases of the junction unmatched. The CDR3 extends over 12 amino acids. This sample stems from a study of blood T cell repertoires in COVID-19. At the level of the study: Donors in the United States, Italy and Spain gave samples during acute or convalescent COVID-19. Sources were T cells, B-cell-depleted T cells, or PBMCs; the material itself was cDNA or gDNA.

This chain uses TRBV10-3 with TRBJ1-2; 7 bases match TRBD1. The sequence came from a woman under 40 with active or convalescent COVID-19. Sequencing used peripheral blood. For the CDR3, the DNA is TGTGCCATCAGTGAAGAGGGGGCTGGCTACACCTTC. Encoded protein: CAISEEGAGYTF.